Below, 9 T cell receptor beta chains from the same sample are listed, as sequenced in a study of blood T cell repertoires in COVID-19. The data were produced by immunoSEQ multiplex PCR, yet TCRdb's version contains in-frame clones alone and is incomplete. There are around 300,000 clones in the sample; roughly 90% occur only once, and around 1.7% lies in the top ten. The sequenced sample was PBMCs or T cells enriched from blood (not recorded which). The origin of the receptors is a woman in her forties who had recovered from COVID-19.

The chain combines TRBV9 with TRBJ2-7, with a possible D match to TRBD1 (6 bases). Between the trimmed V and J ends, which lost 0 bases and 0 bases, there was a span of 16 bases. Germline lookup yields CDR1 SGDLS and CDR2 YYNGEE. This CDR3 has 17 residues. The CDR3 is CASSVDGGQQNSYEQYF. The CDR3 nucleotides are TGTGCCAGCAGCGTAGATGGAGGACAGCAAAACTCCTACGAGCAGTACTTC.

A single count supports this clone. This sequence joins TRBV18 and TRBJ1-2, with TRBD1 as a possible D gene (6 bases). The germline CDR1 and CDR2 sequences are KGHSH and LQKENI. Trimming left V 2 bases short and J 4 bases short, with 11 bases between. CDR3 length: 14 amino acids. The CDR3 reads CASSPNRDTYGYTF. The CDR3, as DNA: TGTGCCAGCTCACCAAATCGGGACACCTATGGCTACACCTTC.

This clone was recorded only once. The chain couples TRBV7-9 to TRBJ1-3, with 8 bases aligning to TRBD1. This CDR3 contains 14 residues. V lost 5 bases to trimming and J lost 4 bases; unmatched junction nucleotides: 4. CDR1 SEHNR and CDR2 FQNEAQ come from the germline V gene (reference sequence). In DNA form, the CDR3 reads TGTGCCAGCAGCCAGGGGGCAGAGGGAAACACCATATATTTT. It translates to CASSQGAEGNTIYF.

The CDR3 sequence: CASTPPGQGAYNEQFF. The CDR3 DNA is TGTGCCAGTACCCCTCCGGGACAGGGGGCCTACAATGAGCAGTTCTTC. The rearrangement uses TRBV19 and TRBJ2-1; TRBD1 matches 11 bases. The CDR3 has 16 residues. Trimming removed 7 bases from V and 2 bases from J; junction bases left unmatched: 7. Germline CDR1 and CDR2: LNHDA and SQIVND (reference sequence).

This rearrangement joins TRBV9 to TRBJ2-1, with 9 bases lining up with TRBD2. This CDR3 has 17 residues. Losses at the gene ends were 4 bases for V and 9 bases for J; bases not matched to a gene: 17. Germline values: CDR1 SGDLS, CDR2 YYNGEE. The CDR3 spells CASSPAWASGVQGEQFF. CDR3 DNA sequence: TGTGCCAGCAGCCCCGCCTGGGCTAGCGGGGTTCAGGGTGAGCAGTTCTTC.

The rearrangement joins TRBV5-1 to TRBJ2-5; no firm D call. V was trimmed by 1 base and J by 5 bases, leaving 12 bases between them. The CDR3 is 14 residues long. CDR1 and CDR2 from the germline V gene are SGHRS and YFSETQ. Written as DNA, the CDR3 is TGCGCCAGCAGCTTGAGGCTAGTCGAGGAGACCCAGTACTTC. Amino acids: CASSLRLVEETQYF.

The chain's CDR3 is CASSLGDRPNNEQFF. CDR3 DNA sequence: TGTGCCAGCAGCTTGGGGGACAGGCCTAACAATGAGCAGTTCTTC. V gene TRBV5-4 combines with J gene TRBJ2-1; 8 nucleotides agree with TRBD1. J gave up 5 bases and V 0 bases, and 4 bases lay outside the gene matches. This CDR3 contains 15 residues. Germline loops: CDR1 SGHNT, CDR2 YYREEE (reference sequence).

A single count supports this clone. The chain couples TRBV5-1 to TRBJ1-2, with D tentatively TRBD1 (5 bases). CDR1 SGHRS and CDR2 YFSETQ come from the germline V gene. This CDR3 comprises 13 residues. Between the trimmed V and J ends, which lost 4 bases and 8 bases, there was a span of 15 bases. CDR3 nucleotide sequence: TGCGCCAGCAGCACAACTGGACAATCCGGCTACACCTTC. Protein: CASSTTGQSGYTF.

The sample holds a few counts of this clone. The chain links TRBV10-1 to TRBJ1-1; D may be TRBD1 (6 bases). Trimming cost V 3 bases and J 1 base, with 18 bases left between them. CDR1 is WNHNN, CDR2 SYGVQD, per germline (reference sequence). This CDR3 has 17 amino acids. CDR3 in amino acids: CASSEGGVGEWNTEAFF. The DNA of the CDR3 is TGCGCCAGCAGTGAAGGGGGTGTAGGAGAATGGAACACTGAAGCTTTCTTT.